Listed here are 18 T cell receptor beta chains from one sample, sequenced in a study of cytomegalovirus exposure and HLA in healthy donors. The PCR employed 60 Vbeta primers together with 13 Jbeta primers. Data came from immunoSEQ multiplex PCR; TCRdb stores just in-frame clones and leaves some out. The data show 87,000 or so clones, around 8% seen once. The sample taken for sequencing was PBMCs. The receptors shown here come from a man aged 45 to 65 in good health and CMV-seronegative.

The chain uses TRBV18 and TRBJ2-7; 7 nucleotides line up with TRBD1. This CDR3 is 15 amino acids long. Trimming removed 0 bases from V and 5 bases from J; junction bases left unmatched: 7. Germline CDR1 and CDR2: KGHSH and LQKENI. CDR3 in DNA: TGTGCCAGCTCACCACCGACAGGGCTACCCCACGAGCAGTACTTC. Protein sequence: CASSPPTGLPHEQYF.

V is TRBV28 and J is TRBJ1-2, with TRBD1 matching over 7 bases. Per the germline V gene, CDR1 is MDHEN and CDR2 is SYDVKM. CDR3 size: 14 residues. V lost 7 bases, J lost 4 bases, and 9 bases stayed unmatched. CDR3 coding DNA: TGTGCCAGCACCCCTCCGGGGACAGCCTATGGCTACACCTTC. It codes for CASTPPGTAYGYTF.

The chain's CDR3 is CASSSPLYAIYEQYF. For the CDR3, the DNA is TGTGCCAGCAGTTCACCTCTCTACGCTATCTACGAGCAGTACTTC. This chain connects TRBV28 to TRBJ2-7; D unclear. The length of the CDR3 is 15 residues. V was shortened by 4 bases and J by 3 bases, with 16 bases between the two germline ends. Per the germline V gene, CDR1 is MDHEN and CDR2 is SYDVKM.

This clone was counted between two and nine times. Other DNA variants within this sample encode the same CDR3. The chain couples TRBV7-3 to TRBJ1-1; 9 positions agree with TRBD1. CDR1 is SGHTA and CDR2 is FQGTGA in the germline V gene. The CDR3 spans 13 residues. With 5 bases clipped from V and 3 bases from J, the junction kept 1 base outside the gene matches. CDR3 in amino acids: CASSRQGDTEAFF. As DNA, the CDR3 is TGTGCCAGCAGCCGACAGGGGGACACTGAAGCTTTCTTT.

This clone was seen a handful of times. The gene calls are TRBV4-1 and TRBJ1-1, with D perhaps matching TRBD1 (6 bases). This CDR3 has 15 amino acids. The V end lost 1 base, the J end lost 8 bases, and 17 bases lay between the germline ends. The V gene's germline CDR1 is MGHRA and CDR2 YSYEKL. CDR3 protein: CASSQAGTGRGEAFF. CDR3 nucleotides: TGCGCCAGCAGCCAAGCGGGAACGGGCAGGGGAGAAGCTTTCTTT.

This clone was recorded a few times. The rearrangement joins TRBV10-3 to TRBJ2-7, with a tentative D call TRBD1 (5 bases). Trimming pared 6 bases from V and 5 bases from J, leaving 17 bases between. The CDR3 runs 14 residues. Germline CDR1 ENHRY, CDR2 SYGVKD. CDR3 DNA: TGTGCCATCAGAGATCCAGGGTACGGCCACGAGCAGTACTTC. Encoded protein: CAIRDPGYGHEQYF.

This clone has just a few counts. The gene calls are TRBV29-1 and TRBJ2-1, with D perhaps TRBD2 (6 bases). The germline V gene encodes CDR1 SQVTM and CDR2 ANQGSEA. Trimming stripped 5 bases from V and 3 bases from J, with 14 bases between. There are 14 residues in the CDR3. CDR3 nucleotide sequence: TGCAGCGTTTTGGTTAGCGGCCTCTACAATGAGCAGTTCTTC. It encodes CSVLVSGLYNEQFF.

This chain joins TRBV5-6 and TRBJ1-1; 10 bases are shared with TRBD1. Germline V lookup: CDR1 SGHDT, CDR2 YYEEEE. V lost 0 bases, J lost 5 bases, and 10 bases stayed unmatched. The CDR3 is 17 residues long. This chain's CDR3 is CASSLVGDRGLRTEAFF. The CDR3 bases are TGTGCCAGCAGCTTGGTAGGCGACAGGGGGCTAAGGACTGAAGCTTTCTTT. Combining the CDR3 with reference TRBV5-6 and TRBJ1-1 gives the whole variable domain DAGVTQSPTHLIKTRGQQVTLRCSPKSGHDTVSWYQQALGQGPQFIFQYYEEEERQRGNFPDRFSGHQFPNYSSELNVNALLLGDSALYLCASSLVGDRGLRTEAFFGQGTRLTVV.

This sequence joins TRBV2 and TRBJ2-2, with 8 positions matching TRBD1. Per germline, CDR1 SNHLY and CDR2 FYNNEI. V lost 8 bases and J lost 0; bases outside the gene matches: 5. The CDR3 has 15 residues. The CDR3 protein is CASRKTGANTGELFF. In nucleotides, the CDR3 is TGTGCCAGCCGGAAGACAGGGGCGAACACCGGGGAGCTGTTTTTT.

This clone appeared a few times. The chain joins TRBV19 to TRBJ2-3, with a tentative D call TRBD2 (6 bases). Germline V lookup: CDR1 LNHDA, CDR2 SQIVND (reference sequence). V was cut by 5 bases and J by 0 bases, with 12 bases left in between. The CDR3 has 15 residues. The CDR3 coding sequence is TGTGCCAGTAGTTTGGGGGGTACCAGCACAGATACGCAGTATTTT. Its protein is CASSLGGTSTDTQYF.

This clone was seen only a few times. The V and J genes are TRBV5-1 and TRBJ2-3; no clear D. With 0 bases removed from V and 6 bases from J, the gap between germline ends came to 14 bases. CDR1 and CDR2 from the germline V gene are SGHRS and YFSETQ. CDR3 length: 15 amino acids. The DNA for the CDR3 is TGCGCCAGCAGCTTGGATGTGGCCCCCGGGGATACGCAGTATTTT. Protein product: CASSLDVAPGDTQYF.

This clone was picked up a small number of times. DNA of the CDR3: TGTGCCAGCAGCGTAGCTCCAGGGGGGAATGGCTACACCTTC. Translation: CASSVAPGGNGYTF. V usage is TRBV9 and J usage is TRBJ1-2; the match to TRBD1 covers 7 bases. V dropped 0 bases and J dropped 6; count of bases not matched to a gene: 5. CDR1 and CDR2 from the germline V gene are SGDLS and YYNGEE. The CDR3 runs to 14 residues. The full variable domain, its missing parts supplied by reference TRBV9 and TRBJ1-2, is DSGVTQTPKHLITATGQRVTLRCSPRSGDLSVYWYQQSLDQGLQFLIQYYNGEERAKGNILERFSAQQFPDLHSELNLSSLELGDSALYFCASSVAPGGNGYTFGSGTRLTVV.

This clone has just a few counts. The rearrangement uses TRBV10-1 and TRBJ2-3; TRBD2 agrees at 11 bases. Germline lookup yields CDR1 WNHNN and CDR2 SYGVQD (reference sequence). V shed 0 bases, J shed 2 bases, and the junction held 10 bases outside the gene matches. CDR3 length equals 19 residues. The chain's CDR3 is CASSESRVLAGDLTDTQYF. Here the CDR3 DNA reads TGCGCCAGCAGTGAGTCGCGAGTACTAGCGGGAGATCTCACAGATACGCAGTATTTT.

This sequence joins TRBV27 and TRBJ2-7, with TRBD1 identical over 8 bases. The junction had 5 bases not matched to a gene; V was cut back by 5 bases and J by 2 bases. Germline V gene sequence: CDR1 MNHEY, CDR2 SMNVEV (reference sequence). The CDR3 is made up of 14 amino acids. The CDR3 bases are TGTGCCAGCAGTCCCGGACAGGGCCCCTACGAGCAGTACTTC. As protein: CASSPGQGPYEQYF.

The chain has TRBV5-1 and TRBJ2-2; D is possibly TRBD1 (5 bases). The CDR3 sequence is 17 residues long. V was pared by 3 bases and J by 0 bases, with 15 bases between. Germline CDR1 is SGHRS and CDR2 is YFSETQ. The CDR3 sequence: CASSSIPTGANTGELFF. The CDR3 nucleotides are TGCGCCAGCAGCTCAATTCCCACAGGCGCGAACACCGGGGAGCTGTTTTTT.

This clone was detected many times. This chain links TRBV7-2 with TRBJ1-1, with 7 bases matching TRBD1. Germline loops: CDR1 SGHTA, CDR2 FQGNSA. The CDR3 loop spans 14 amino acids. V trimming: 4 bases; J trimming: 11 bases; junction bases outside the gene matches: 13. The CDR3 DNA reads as TGTGCCAGCAGCTCTAGAGCTAAAGGGGGCTGGGCTTTCTTT. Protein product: CASSSRAKGGWAFF. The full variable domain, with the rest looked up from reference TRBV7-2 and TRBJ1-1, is GAGVSQSPSNKVTEKGKDVELRCDPISGHTALYWYRQSLGQGLEFLIYFQGNSAPDKSGLPSDRFSAERTGGSVSTLTIQRTQQEDSAVYLCASSSRAKGGWAFFGQGTRLTVV.

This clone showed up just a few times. CDR3 sequence reads: CAWSGGRRSEKLFF. The CDR3 coding sequence is TGTGCCTGGAGTGGAGGACGGAGGAGTGAAAAACTGTTTTTT. The rearrangement links TRBV30 to TRBJ1-4; no firm D call. The CDR3 sequence is 14 residues long. Trimming pared 1 base from V and 7 bases from J, leaving 13 bases between. In germline, CDR1 is GTSNPN, CDR2 SVGIG (reference sequence).

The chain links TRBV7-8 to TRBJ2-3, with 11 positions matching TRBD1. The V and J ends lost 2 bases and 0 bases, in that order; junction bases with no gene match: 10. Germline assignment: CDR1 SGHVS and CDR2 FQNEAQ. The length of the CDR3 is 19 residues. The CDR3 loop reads CASSLRTGGGKLSTDTQYF. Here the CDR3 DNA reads TGTGCCAGCAGCTTAAGGACAGGGGGCGGCAAACTTAGCACAGATACGCAGTATTTT.